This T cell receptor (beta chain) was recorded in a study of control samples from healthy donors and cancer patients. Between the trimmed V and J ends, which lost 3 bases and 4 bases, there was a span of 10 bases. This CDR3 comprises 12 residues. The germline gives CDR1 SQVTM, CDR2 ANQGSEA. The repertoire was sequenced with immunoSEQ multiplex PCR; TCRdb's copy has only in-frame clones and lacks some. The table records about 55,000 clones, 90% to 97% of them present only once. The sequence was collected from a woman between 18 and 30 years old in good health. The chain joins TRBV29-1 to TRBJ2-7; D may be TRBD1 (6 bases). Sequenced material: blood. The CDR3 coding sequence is TGCAGCGTTGAGACAGGTGATTACGAGCAGTACTTC. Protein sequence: CSVETGDYEQYF.